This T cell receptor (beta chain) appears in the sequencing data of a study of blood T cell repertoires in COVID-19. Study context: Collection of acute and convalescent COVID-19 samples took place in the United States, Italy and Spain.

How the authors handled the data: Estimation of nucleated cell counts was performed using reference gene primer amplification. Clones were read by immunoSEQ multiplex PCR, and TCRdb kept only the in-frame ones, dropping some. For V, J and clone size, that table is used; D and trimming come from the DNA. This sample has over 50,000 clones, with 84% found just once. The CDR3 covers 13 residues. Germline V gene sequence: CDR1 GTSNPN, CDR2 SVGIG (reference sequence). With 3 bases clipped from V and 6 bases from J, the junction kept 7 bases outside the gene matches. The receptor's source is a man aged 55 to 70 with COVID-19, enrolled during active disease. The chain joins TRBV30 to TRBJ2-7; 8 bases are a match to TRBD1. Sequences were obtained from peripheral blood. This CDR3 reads CAWRVQGAVEQYF. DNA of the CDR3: TGTGCCTGGAGGGTCCAGGGGGCTGTCGAGCAGTACTTC.